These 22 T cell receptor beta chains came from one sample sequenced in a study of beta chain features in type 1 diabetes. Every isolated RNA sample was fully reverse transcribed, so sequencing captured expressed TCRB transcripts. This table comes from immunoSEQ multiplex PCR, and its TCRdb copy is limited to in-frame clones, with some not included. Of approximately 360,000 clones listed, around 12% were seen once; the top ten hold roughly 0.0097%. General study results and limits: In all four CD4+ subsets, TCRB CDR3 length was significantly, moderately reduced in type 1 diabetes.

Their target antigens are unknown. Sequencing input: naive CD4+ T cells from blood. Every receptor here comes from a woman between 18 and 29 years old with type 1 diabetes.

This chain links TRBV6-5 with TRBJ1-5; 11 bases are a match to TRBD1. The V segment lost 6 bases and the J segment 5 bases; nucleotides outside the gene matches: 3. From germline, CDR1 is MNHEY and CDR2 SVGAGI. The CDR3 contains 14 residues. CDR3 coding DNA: TGTGCCAGCAGCCGGGACAGGGGGTATCAGCCCCAGCATTTT. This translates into CASSRDRGYQPQHF.

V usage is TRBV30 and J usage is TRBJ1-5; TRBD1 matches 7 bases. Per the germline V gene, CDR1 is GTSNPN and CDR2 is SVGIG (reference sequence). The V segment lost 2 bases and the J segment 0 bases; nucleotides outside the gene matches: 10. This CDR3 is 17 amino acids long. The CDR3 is CAWSPHLTGYSNQPQHF. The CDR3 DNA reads TGTGCCTGGAGTCCACACCTGACAGGGTATAGCAATCAGCCCCAGCATTTT.

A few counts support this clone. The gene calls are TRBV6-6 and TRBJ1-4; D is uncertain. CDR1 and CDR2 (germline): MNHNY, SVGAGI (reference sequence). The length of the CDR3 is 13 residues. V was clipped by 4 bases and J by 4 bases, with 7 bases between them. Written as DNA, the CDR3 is TGTGCCAGCAGTTTGGGCTATAATGAAAAACTGTTTTTT. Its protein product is CASSLGYNEKLFF.

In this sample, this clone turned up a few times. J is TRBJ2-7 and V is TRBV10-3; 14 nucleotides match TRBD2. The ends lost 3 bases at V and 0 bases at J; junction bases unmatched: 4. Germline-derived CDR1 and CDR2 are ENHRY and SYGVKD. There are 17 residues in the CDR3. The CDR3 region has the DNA TGTGCCATCAGTGACGGACTAGCGGGAGGCAGCTCCTACGAGCAGTACTTC. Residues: CAISDGLAGGSSYEQYF.

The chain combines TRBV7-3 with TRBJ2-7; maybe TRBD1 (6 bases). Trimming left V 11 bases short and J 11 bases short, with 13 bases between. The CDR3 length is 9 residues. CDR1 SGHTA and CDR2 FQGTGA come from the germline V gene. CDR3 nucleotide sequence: TGTGCCGTGAAGACAGGCGAGTACTTC. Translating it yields CAVKTGEYF.

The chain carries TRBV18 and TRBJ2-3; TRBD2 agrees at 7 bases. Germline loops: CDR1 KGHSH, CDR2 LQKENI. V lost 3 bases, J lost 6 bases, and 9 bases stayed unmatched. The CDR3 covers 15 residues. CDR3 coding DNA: TGTGCCAGCTCACCCTGGGGGGGTCCCCAGGATACGCAGTATTTT. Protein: CASSPWGGPQDTQYF.

This CDR3 is CASSSQAGSTDTQYF. CDR3 DNA: TGTGCCAGCAGCTCCCAAGCGGGATCCACAGATACGCAGTATTTT. The J gene is TRBJ2-3, the V gene TRBV7-3; 7 nucleotides match TRBD2. Germline V gene lookup returns CDR1 SGHTA and CDR2 FQGTGA. The CDR3 covers 15 residues. The V and J ends lost 4 bases and 2 bases, in that order; junction bases with no gene match: 6. Full variable domain (missing parts from reference TRBV7-3 and TRBJ2-3): GAGVSQTPSNKVTEKGKYVELRCDPISGHTALYWYRQSLGQGPEFLIYFQGTGAADDSGLPNDRFFAVRPEGSVSTLKIQRTERGDSAVYLCASSSQAGSTDTQYFGPGTRLTVL.

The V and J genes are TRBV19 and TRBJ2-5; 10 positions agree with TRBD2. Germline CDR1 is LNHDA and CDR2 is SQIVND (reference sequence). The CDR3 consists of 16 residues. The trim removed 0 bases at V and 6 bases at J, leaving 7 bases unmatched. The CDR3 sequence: CASSIEASGSSKTQYF. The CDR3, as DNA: TGTGCCAGTAGTATAGAGGCTAGCGGGAGTTCAAAGACCCAGTACTTC.

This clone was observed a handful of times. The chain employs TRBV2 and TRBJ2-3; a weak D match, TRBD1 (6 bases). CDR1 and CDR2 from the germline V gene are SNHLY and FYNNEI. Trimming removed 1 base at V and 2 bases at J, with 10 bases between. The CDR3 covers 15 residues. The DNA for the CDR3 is TGTGCCAGCAGTGAAGACAGGGTGGACACAGATACGCAGTATTTT. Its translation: CASSEDRVDTDTQYF.

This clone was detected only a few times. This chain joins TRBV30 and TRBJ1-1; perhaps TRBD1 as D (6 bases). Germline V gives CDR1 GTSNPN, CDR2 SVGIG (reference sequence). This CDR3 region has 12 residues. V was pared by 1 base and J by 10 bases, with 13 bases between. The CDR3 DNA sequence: TGTGCCTGGAGTGCTGAGGGGGGGCGAGCTTTCTTT. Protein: CAWSAEGGRAFF.

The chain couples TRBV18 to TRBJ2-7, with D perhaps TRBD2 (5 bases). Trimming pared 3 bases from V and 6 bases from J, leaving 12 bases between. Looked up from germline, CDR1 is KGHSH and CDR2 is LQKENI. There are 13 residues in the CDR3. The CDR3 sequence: CASSPRREGEQYF. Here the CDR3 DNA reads TGTGCCAGCTCACCGAGGAGAGAGGGCGAGCAGTACTTC.

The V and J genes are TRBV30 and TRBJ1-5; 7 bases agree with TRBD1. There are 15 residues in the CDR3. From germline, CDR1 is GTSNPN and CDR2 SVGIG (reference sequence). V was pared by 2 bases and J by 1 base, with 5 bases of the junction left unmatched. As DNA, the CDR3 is TGTGCCTGGAGTCCTGGGGACAGCAGCAATCAGCCCCAGCATTTT. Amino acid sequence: CAWSPGDSSNQPQHF.

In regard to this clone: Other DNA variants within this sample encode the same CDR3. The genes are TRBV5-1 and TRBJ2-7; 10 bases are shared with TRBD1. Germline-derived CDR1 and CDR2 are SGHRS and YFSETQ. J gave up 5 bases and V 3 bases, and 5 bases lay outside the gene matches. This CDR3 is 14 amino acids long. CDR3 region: CASSWGQGTHEQYF. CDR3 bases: TGCGCCAGCAGCTGGGGACAGGGGACCCACGAGCAGTACTTC.

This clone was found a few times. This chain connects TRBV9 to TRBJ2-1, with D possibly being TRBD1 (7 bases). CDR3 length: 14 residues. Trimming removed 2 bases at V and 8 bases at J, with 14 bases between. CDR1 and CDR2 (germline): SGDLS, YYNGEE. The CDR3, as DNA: TGTGCCAGCAGCGTGGCTAGCAGGGGGGATGAGCAGTTCTTC. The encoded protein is CASSVASRGDEQFF. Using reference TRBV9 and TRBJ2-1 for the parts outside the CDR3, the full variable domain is DSGVTQTPKHLITATGQRVTLRCSPRSGDLSVYWYQQSLDQGLQFLIQYYNGEERAKGNILERFSAQQFPDLHSELNLSSLELGDSALYFCASSVASRGDEQFFGPGTRLTVL.

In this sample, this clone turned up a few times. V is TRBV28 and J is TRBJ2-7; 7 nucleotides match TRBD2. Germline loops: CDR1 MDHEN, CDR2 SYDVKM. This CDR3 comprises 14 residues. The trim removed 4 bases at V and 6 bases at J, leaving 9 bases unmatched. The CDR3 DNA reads TGTGCCAGCAGTTCCTCGGGAGGCTTGGCCGAGCAGTACTTC. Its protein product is CASSSSGGLAEQYF.

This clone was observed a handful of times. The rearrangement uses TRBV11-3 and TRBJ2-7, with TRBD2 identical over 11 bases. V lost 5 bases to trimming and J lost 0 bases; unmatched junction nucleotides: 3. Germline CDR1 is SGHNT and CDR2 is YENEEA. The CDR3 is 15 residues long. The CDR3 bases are TGTGCCAGCAGCCGAGGACTAGCGGGCTCCTACGAGCAGTACTTC. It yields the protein CASSRGLAGSYEQYF.

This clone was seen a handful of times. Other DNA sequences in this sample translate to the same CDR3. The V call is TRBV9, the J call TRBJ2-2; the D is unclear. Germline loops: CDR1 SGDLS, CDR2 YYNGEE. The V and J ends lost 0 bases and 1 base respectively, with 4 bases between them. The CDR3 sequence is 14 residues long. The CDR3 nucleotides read TGTGCCAGCAGCGTAGCAGGGAACACCGGGGAGCTGTTTTTT. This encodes CASSVAGNTGELFF.

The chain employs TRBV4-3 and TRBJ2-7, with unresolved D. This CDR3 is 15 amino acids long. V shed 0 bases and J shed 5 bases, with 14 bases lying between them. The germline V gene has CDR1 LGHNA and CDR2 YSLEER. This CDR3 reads CASSQEAAIIHEQYF. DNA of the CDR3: TGCGCCAGCAGCCAAGAAGCTGCCATCATACACGAGCAGTACTTC.

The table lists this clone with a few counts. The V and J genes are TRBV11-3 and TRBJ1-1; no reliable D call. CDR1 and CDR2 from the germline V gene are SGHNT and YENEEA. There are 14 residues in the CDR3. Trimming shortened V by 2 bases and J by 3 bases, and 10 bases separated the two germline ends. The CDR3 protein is CASSLRSGYTEAFF. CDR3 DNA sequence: TGTGCCAGCAGCTTAAGGTCAGGCTACACTGAAGCTTTCTTT.

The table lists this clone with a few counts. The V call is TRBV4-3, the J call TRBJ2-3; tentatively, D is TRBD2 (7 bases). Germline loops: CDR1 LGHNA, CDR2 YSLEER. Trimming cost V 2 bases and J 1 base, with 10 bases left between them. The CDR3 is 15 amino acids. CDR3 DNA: TGCGCCAGCAGCCAATCGGGGGGCGGCACAGATACGCAGTATTTT. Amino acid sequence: CASSQSGGGTDTQYF.

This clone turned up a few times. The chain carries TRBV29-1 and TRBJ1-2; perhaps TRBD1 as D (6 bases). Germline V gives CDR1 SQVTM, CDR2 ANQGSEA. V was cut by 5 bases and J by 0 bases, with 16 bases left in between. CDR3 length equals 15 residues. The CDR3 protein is CSVQTRGAANYGYTF. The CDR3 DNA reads TGCAGCGTTCAGACCCGGGGGGCGGCTAACTATGGCTACACCTTC.

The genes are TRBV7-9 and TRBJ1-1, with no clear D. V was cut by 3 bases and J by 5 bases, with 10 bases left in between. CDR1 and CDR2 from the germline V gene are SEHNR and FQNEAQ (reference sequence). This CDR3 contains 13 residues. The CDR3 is CASSFVEGTEAFF. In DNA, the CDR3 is TGTGCCAGCAGCTTCGTAGAGGGAACTGAAGCTTTCTTT.